The rows below give T cell receptor beta chains drawn from one sample of a study of T cells in Graves' hyperthyroidism and ophthalmopathy. TCRdb recomputed calls from the multiplex PCR reads with MiXCR, one row per CDR3 protein. This table has 200,000 to 300,000 distinct CDR3 sequences, approximately 16% appearing once. The material sequenced was blood. The receptors were sampled from a woman aged 18-29 years with Graves' ophthalmopathy. Each CDR3 is given with its conserved first and last residue. A D gene is named only where the DNA matches it firmly. The size field is filled for only some rows; it gives once, few, many or a size class.

j_gene: TRBJ2-6; d_gene: .; v_gene: TRBV12-3/TRBV12-4; abundance: many; CDR3aa: CASRQQGTGANVLTF; CDR3nt: TGTGCCAGCAGACAACAGGGAACTGGGGCCAACGTCCTGACTTTC
j_gene: TRBJ2-7; d_gene: TRBD2; v_gene: TRBV6-2/TRBV6-3; abundance: .; CDR3aa: CASRKASGYEQYF; CDR3nt: TGTGCCAGCAGGAAGGCTAGCGGATACGAGCAGTACTTC
j_gene: TRBJ2-1; d_gene: .; v_gene: TRBV10-2; abundance: many; CDR3aa: CASSESWSYNEQFF; CDR3nt: TGCGCCAGCAGTGAATCGTGGTCCTACAATGAGCAGTTCTTC
j_gene: TRBJ2-4; d_gene: TRBD1; v_gene: TRBV29-1; abundance: many; CDR3aa: CSGTGPQNIQYF; CDR3nt: TGCAGCGGGACAGGGCCACAAAACATTCAGTACTTC
j_gene: TRBJ1-2; d_gene: .; v_gene: TRBV7-9; abundance: many; CDR3aa: CASSLNGFFLGYTF; CDR3nt: TGTGCCAGCAGCTTAAACGGTTTCTTCCTTGGCTACACCTTC
j_gene: TRBJ2-3; d_gene: .; v_gene: TRBV3-1; abundance: many; CDR3aa: CASSQERQGFFGETDTQYF; CDR3nt: TGTGCCAGCAGCCAAGAAAGGCAGGGGTTCTTTGGTGAAACAGATACGCAGTATTTT
j_gene: TRBJ2-6; d_gene: TRBD1; v_gene: TRBV19; abundance: few; CDR3aa: CATHLTGTGPSGANVLTF; CDR3nt: TGTGCCACACATCTAACCGGGACAGGCCCCTCTGGGGCCAACGTCCTGACTTTC
j_gene: TRBJ1-1; d_gene: .; v_gene: TRBV11-1; abundance: many; CDR3aa: CASSPWDGEAFF; CDR3nt: TGTGCCAGCAGCCCGTGGGACGGTGAAGCTTTCTTT
j_gene: TRBJ1-5; d_gene: .; v_gene: TRBV7-2; abundance: many; CDR3aa: CASSQNQGQPQHF; CDR3nt: TGTGCCAGCAGCCAGAATCAGGGCCAGCCCCAGCATTTT
j_gene: TRBJ1-6; d_gene: TRBD1; v_gene: TRBV19; abundance: .; CDR3aa: CASSDRGTDRNSPLHF; CDR3nt: TGTGCCAGTTCCGACCGAGGGACAGACCGAAATTCACCCCTCCACTTT
j_gene: TRBJ1-5; d_gene: TRBD1; v_gene: TRBV20-1; abundance: .; CDR3aa: CSAQSGTGGSRQPQHF; CDR3nt: TGCAGTGCCCAGTCCGGGACAGGGGGAAGTCGGCAGCCCCAGCACTTT
j_gene: TRBJ2-5; d_gene: .; v_gene: TRBV5-4; abundance: .; CDR3aa: CASSLKGIQETQYF; CDR3nt: TGTGCCAGCAGCTTGAAGGGAATCCAAGAGACCCAGTACTTC
j_gene: TRBJ2-1; d_gene: TRBD1; v_gene: TRBV6-1; abundance: many; CDR3aa: CASSSGTVTMRKFF; CDR3nt: TGTGCCAGCAGTTCCGGGACAGTTACAATGAGAAAGTTCTTC
j_gene: TRBJ1-4; d_gene: TRBD1; v_gene: TRBV20-1; abundance: .; CDR3aa: CSAPNGTGFRGTNEKLFF; CDR3nt: TGCAGTGCCCCCAACGGGACAGGATTTCGGGGAACTAATGAAAAACTGTTTTTT
j_gene: TRBJ2-1; d_gene: .; v_gene: TRBV7-9; abundance: many; CDR3aa: CASSFNTNEQFF; CDR3nt: TGTGCCAGCAGCTTTAACACAAATGAGCAGTTCTTC
j_gene: TRBJ1-3; d_gene: .; v_gene: TRBV20-1; abundance: many; CDR3aa: CSATQDTSGNTIYF; CDR3nt: TGCAGTGCTACACAGGATACATCTGGAAACACCATATATTTT
j_gene: TRBJ2-1; d_gene: TRBD1; v_gene: TRBV20-1; abundance: .; CDR3aa: CSARDRDRGHDYNEQFF; CDR3nt: TGCAGTGCTAGAGATCGGGACAGGGGGCATGACTACAATGAGCAGTTCTTC
j_gene: TRBJ1-2; d_gene: TRBD1; v_gene: TRBV7-2; abundance: many; CDR3aa: CASSRTGGGTNYGYTF; CDR3nt: TGTGCCAGCAGCAGGACAGGGGGCGGAACCAACTATGGCTACACCTTC
j_gene: TRBJ2-2; d_gene: TRBD1; v_gene: TRBV2; abundance: many; CDR3aa: CASSGRQGAGELFF; CDR3nt: TGTGCCAGCAGTGGGCGACAGGGGGCGGGGGAGCTGTTTTTT
j_gene: TRBJ2-3; d_gene: TRBD2; v_gene: TRBV28; abundance: .; CDR3aa: CASSATSGSSTDTQYF; CDR3nt: TGTGCCAGCAGCGCGACTAGCGGATCTAGCACAGATACGCAGTATTTT
j_gene: TRBJ1-1; d_gene: .; v_gene: TRBV4-1; abundance: many; CDR3aa: CASSRVQIMNTEAFF; CDR3nt: TGCGCCAGCAGCCGTGTTCAGATAATGAACACTGAAGCTTTCTTT
j_gene: TRBJ1-1; d_gene: .; v_gene: TRBV20-1; abundance: many; CDR3aa: CSAKIFGQGEVAFF; CDR3nt: TGCAGTGCTAAAATCTTCGGTCAAGGGGAGGTGGCTTTCTTT
j_gene: TRBJ2-7; d_gene: .; v_gene: TRBV11-2; abundance: many; CDR3aa: CASSLSQGFGEQYF; CDR3nt: TGTGCCAGCAGCTTATCACAGGGTTTTGGCGAGCAGTACTTC
j_gene: TRBJ2-1; d_gene: .; v_gene: TRBV9; abundance: once; CDR3aa: CASSVSRGGPGAGDLFF; CDR3nt: TGTGCCAGCAGCGTATCCAGAGGGGGCCCTGGGGCGGGGGATCTATTCTTC